This TCR beta chain was recovered during a study of cytomegalovirus exposure and HLA in healthy donors. The study's findings and limits: Reported performance of the classifier showed diagnosis of cytomegalovirus status with high specificity and sensitivity.

In the PCR, 60 Vbeta and 13 Jbeta primers were used. Profiling relied on immunoSEQ multiplex PCR, and the TCRdb table lists in-frame clones only, not all of them. This table holds 90,000 to 110,000 clones, roughly 80% found once. This clone was detected a few times. What it recognizes is unknown. This sequence was found in a woman aged 40 to 50 in good health and CMV-seropositive. The sequenced sample consisted of PBMCs.

CDR3 sequence: CASRGTGGDTQYF. The CDR3 nucleotides read TGTGCCAGCAGGGGGACAGGGGGAGATACGCAGTATTTT. This chain uses TRBV2 with TRBJ2-3; TRBD1 matches 11 bases. This CDR3 comprises 13 residues. V lost 6 bases to trimming and J lost 5 bases; unmatched junction nucleotides: 1. Germline CDR1 SNHLY, CDR2 FYNNEI. Combining the CDR3 with reference TRBV2 and TRBJ2-3 gives the whole variable domain EPEVTQTPSHQVTQMGQEVILRCVPISNHLYFYWYRQILGQKVEFLVSFYNNEISEKSEIFDDQFSVERPDGSNFTLKIRSTKLEDSAMYFCASRGTGGDTQYFGPGTRLTVL.